Listed here are 20 T cell receptor beta chains from one sample, sequenced in a study of T-cell reconstitution after alpha-beta-depleted transplantation in children. Unique molecular identifiers were used in preparing the TCRbeta library. TCRdb reprocessed the PCR reads via MiXCR and lists one record per CDR3 protein. The sample records approximately 420,000 distinct CDR3 sequences, roughly a tenth being singletons. The source was PBMCs from the stem cell graft donor, collected from the stem cell graft. The source of these receptors is a human donor who donated a stem cell graft to a child with acute myeloid leukemia.

On this clonotype itself: This may be a read error, as it is one base from a much larger clone. J is TRBJ2-5 and V is TRBV20-1; 8 bases are a match to TRBD2. V gave up 0 bases and J gave up 5 bases; unmatched junction bases: 8. Germline loops: CDR1 DFQATT, CDR2 SNEGSKA (reference sequence). The CDR3 is 15 amino acids. The CDR3 DNA is TGCAGTGCTAGAGATGTACTAGCGGTAGAGGAGACCCAGTACTTC. Its translation: CSARDVLAVEETQYF.

This clonotype has more than one count but fewer than ten. The chain has TRBV27 and TRBJ2-7; no definite D call. Germline V gene lookup returns CDR1 MNHEY and CDR2 SMNVEV (reference sequence). CDR3 length: 12 amino acids. Trimming removed 3 bases at V and 5 bases at J, with 8 bases between. The DNA of the CDR3 is TGTGCCAGCAGTTTGGCTAACCACGAGCAGTACTTC. Translated: CASSLANHEQYF.

Turning to this clonotype: This could be a read error, since a much larger clone is one nucleotide away. V gene TRBV10-3 combines with J gene TRBJ2-2, with D unclear. Germline-derived CDR1 and CDR2 are ENHRY and SYGVKD. This CDR3 spans 15 amino acids. The CDR3 is CVISESMANTGELFF. Written as DNA, the CDR3 is TGTGTCATCAGTGAGTCGATGGCCAACACCGGGGAGCTGTTTTTT.

The V gene is TRBV5-6, the J gene TRBJ2-5; TRBD2 matches 12 bases. The length of the CDR3 is 16 residues. Germline CDR1 reads SGHDT; CDR2 reads YYEEEE. Losses at the gene ends were 3 bases for V and 5 bases for J; bases not matched to a gene: 8. As DNA, the CDR3 is TGTGCCAGCAGCTCGACTAGCGGGGGCCCAGGGGAGACCCAGTACTTC. It specifies CASSSTSGGPGETQYF.

This clonotype has only a few counts. CDR3 coding DNA: TGTGCCAGCAGCTTGCACCCGGCAGATGAGCAGTTCTTC. This sequence encodes CASSLHPADEQFF. The V gene is TRBV7-3, the J gene TRBJ2-1; D not certain. Trimming removed 3 bases from V and 8 bases from J, with 11 bases in between. This CDR3 contains 13 residues. CDR1 and CDR2 from the germline V gene are SGHTA and FQGTGA.

The sample holds a few counts of this clonotype. V and J are TRBV6-2 or TRBV6-3 and TRBJ2-7; TRBD2 matches at 8 bases. Germline V CDR1 and CDR2: MNHEY, SVGEGT. V dropped 6 bases and J dropped 2; count of bases not matched to a gene: 9. The CDR3 consists of 15 residues. This CDR3 reads CASRASGSGTYEQYF. In DNA, the CDR3 is TGTGCCAGCAGGGCCAGCGGGAGTGGGACCTACGAGCAGTACTTC.

This chain links TRBV19 with TRBJ2-1; TRBD2 aligns across 16 bases. CDR3 length equals 14 residues. Germline lookup yields CDR1 LNHDA and CDR2 SQIVND (reference sequence). V shed 3 bases, J shed 14 bases, and the junction held 4 bases outside the gene matches. The CDR3 spells CASSIGTSGGAEFF. Written as DNA, the CDR3 is TGTGCCAGTAGTATTGGGACTAGCGGGGGGGCGGAGTTCTTC.

The V and J genes are TRBV29-1 and TRBJ1-1; 10 nucleotides align to TRBD1. The CDR3 loop spans 13 amino acids. Germline V gene data show CDR1 as SQVTM and CDR2 as ANQGSEA. Trimming removed 3 bases from V and 5 bases from J; junction bases left unmatched: 3. The CDR3 spells CSVEDRGGTEAFF. The CDR3 bases are TGCAGCGTTGAGGACAGGGGGGGAACTGAAGCTTTCTTT.

The gene calls are TRBV5-1 and TRBJ1-1, with a tentative D call TRBD1 (6 bases). The CDR3 is 15 residues long. The V gene lost 5 bases and the J gene lost 1 base, with 15 bases spanning the gap. Germline-derived CDR1 and CDR2 are SGHRS and YFSETQ. The DNA of the CDR3 is TGCGCCAGCAGTTTCAGGACAGCTACGAACACTGAAGCTTTCTTT. Its protein is CASSFRTATNTEAFF.

J is TRBJ2-5 and V is TRBV14, with D maybe TRBD1 (6 bases). CDR1 and CDR2 from the germline V gene are SGHDN and FVKESK. This CDR3 contains 14 residues. V gave up 1 base and J gave up 2 bases, with 8 bases separating them. The CDR3 DNA reads TGTGCCAGCAGCCAAGCACAGGGACAAGAGACCCAGTACTTC. Protein product: CASSQAQGQETQYF.

This clonotype was seen at least ten times. The chain couples TRBV7-2 to TRBJ2-3; D may match TRBD1 or TRBD2 (5 bases each). The V end lost 1 base, the J end lost 3 bases, and 11 bases lay between the germline ends. Germline CDR1 and CDR2: SGHTA and FQGNSA. CDR3 length: 15 amino acids. CDR3: CASSLVWGGTDTQYF. The CDR3 DNA follows: TGTGCCAGCAGCTTAGTCTGGGGCGGGACAGATACGCAGTATTTT.

This clonotype occurred a few times. The V and J genes are TRBV20-1 and TRBJ2-3, with a possible D match to TRBD2 (6 bases). Germline V lookup: CDR1 DFQATT, CDR2 SNEGSKA (reference sequence). Trimming shortened V by 4 bases and J by 0 bases, and 11 bases separated the two germline ends. The CDR3 is 14 amino acids. CDR3 nucleotides: TGCAGTGCTAATCGGGAGCTAAGCACAGATACGCAGTATTTT. This sequence encodes CSANRELSTDTQYF.

The chain uses TRBV7-2 and TRBJ2-1, with TRBD2 matching over 7 bases. CDR3 length: 13 residues. The junction had 4 bases not matched to a gene; V was cut back by 3 bases and J by 8 bases. Looked up from germline, CDR1 is SGHTA and CDR2 is FQGNSA. CDR3 protein: CASSLRTSHEQFF. In DNA form, the CDR3 reads TGTGCCAGCAGCTTGCGGACTAGTCATGAGCAGTTCTTC. Complete variable domain (other parts from reference TRBV7-2 and TRBJ2-1): GAGVSQSPSNKVTEKGKDVELRCDPISGHTALYWYRQSLGQGLEFLIYFQGNSAPDKSGLPSDRFSAERTGGSVSTLTIQRTQQEDSAVYLCASSLRTSHEQFFGPGTRLTVL.

A few counts support this clonotype. This chain links TRBV5-1 with TRBJ1-2; a possible D gene is TRBD1 (5 bases). Germline lookup yields CDR1 SGHRS and CDR2 YFSETQ. Trimming took 0 bases from V and 1 from J, leaving 13 bases between them. CDR3 length: 16 residues. The DNA for the CDR3 is TGCGCCAGCAGCTTGGCACCAGGGCTGGATAACTATGGCTACACCTTC. Its protein is CASSLAPGLDNYGYTF.

In this sample, this clonotype turned up many times. The V call is TRBV7-9, the J call TRBJ2-7; perhaps TRBD1 as D (6 bases). V was cut by 5 bases and J by 6 bases, with 20 bases left in between. Germline V gene sequence: CDR1 SEHNR, CDR2 FQNEAQ (reference sequence). The CDR3 runs 15 residues. CDR3 coding DNA: TGTGCCAGCAGCCCCTCCGGACCGACAGGTGGCGAGCAGTACTTC. This translates into CASSPSGPTGGEQYF.

Comments on this clonotype: A read error may account for a junction end that differs from germline. This chain uses TRBV30 with TRBJ2-7; 9 bases are a match to TRBD1. This CDR3 is built from 14 residues. From germline, CDR1 is GTSNPN and CDR2 SVGIG (reference sequence). CDR3 sequence: CAWSVGTGTYVQYF. DNA of the CDR3: TGTGCCTGGAGTGTGGGGACAGGGACCTACGTGCAGTACTTC.

This clonotype was picked up many times. The V call is TRBV5-1, the J call TRBJ2-7; TRBD1 might be the D (6 bases). The CDR3 sequence is 15 residues long. V was clipped by 3 bases and J by 2 bases, with 15 bases between them. Germline CDR1 and CDR2: SGHRS and YFSETQ. CDR3 sequence reads: CASSSVAGVTYEQYF. CDR3 DNA: TGCGCCAGCAGCTCCGTGGCAGGGGTCACCTACGAGCAGTACTTC.

The chain is built from TRBV20-1 and TRBJ2-2; 10 bases match TRBD2. With V trimmed by 5 bases and J by 2 bases, 8 bases remained unmatched. Germline assignment: CDR1 DFQATT and CDR2 SNEGSKA (reference sequence). The CDR3 loop spans 16 amino acids. Written as DNA, the CDR3 is TGCAGTGCTGAACCGGGACTAGCGATCAACACCGGGGAGCTGTTTTTT. Its protein is CSAEPGLAINTGELFF.

The chain carries TRBV7-9 and TRBJ1-5, with a possible D match to TRBD1 (6 bases). Germline V CDR1 and CDR2: SEHNR, FQNEAQ (reference sequence). The CDR3 totals 14 residues. V dropped 4 bases and J dropped 7 bases, with 14 bases sitting between them. The CDR3 region is CASSYTGPGQPQHF. Here the CDR3 DNA reads TGTGCCAGCAGCTACACAGGGCCGGGGCAGCCCCAGCATTTT.

The chain links TRBV9 to TRBJ2-5; D is unresolved. The V end lost 4 bases, the J end lost 5 bases, and 15 bases lay between the germline ends. Germline V gene lookup returns CDR1 SGDLS and CDR2 YYNGEE. The CDR3 is made up of 14 amino acids. In DNA form, the CDR3 reads TGTGCCAGCAGCCCAGGACCGCCTGGGGAGACCCAGTACTTC. Protein product: CASSPGPPGETQYF.